The 10 T cell receptor beta chains below all came from one sample that was sequenced in a study of shared clonotypes between healthy human individuals. Only in-frame clones appear in the TCRdb table, and some are missing; sequencing was by immunoSEQ multiplex PCR. The top ten hold about 24% of the sample, which has about 680,000 clones, about 90% seen once. Selected positively for CCR7 and CD45RO-negative, naive CD8 cells excluded terminally differentiated effector memory CD45RA+ cells. The specimen was naive CD8+ T cells sorted from blood. Receptors originate from a man aged 30 to 39 in good health.

On this clone: The same CDR3 also results from other DNA sequences found in this sample. The CDR3: CASSLSQGYEQYF. The CDR3 nucleotides are TGTGCCAGCAGTTTAAGTCAGGGCTACGAGCAGTACTTC. The chain is built from TRBV27 and TRBJ2-7; possible D gene TRBD1, 5 bases. In germline, CDR1 is MNHEY, CDR2 SMNVEV (reference sequence). Trimming stripped 2 bases from V and 3 bases from J, with 8 bases between. The CDR3 runs 13 residues.

J is TRBJ2-1 and V is TRBV4-1, with 8 bases fitting TRBD2. Germline CDR1 is MGHRA and CDR2 is YSYEKL. The CDR3 sequence is 16 residues long. V trimming: 4 bases; J trimming: 1 base; junction bases outside the gene matches: 6. The CDR3 is CASSLVREGSYNEQFF. The CDR3 coding sequence is TGCGCCAGCAGCCTCGTCCGGGAGGGGTCCTACAATGAGCAGTTCTTC.

This clone was detected once. The chain uses TRBV6-5 and TRBJ2-2, with unresolved D. The V and J ends lost 6 bases and 5 bases respectively, with 10 bases between them. The CDR3 consists of 13 residues. Germline V gene lookup returns CDR1 MNHEY and CDR2 SVGAGI. CDR3 DNA: TGTGCCAGCAGCTCGATGAATACCGGGGAGCTGTTTTTT. It is translated as CASSSMNTGELFF.

CDR3 residues: CSVDGASYEQYF. CDR3 DNA sequence: TGCAGCGTTGATGGGGCTTCCTACGAGCAGTACTTC. J is TRBJ2-7 and V is TRBV29-1, with a weak D call TRBD1 (5 bases). V was shortened by 3 bases and J by 1 base, with 7 bases between the two germline ends. This CDR3 has 12 amino acids. Germline V gene sequence: CDR1 SQVTM, CDR2 ANQGSEA.

The chain links TRBV11-2 to TRBJ2-3; D remains unclear. The CDR3 is 13 amino acids. V dropped 5 bases and J dropped 6 bases, with 12 bases sitting between them. Germline loops: CDR1 SGHAT, CDR2 FQNNGV. CDR3: CASSPWVGDTQYF. The CDR3 coding sequence is TGTGCCAGCAGCCCATGGGTGGGGGATACGCAGTATTTT.

The chain carries TRBV4-1 and TRBJ2-1; D uncertain. Germline CDR1 and CDR2: MGHRA and YSYEKL. There are 13 residues in the CDR3. V gave up 0 bases and J gave up 8 bases, with 8 bases separating them. CDR3 DNA sequence: TGCGCCAGCAGCCAAGATTGGGGATATGAGCAGTTCTTC. Translation gives CASSQDWGYEQFF.

This clone came up once. The chain couples TRBV7-9 to TRBJ2-7, with 9 bases that match TRBD1. The germline V gene has CDR1 SEHNR and CDR2 FQNEAQ (reference sequence). The CDR3 consists of 14 residues. With 3 bases clipped from V and 3 bases from J, the junction kept 3 bases outside the gene matches. CDR3 in DNA: TGTGCCAGCAGCTTGAGGGACAGGGACTACGAGCAGTACTTC. It specifies CASSLRDRDYEQYF.

This chain links TRBV28 with TRBJ2-7, with 7 bases matching TRBD1. Trimming cost V 3 bases and J 2 bases; bases outside gene matches: 7. The CDR3 is 15 residues long. Germline V lookup: CDR1 MDHEN, CDR2 SYDVKM. The CDR3 nucleotides are TGTGCCAGCAGTTTTTTGGGACAGCGCACCTACGAGCAGTACTTC. This gives the protein CASSFLGQRTYEQYF.

This chain joins TRBV13 and TRBJ2-1, with a possible D match to TRBD2 (5 bases). This CDR3 comprises 14 residues. Looked up from germline, CDR1 is PRHDT and CDR2 is FYEKMQ (reference sequence). V was pared by 4 bases and J by 10 bases, with 17 bases between. The CDR3 nucleotides read TGTGCCAGCAGCTCGGACTTACCGGCCAACGAGCAGTTCTTC. Translating it yields CASSSDLPANEQFF.

This chain uses TRBV2 with TRBJ2-1, with TRBD2 matching 9 bases. Germline V gives CDR1 SNHLY, CDR2 FYNNEI. The CDR3 runs to 16 residues. Trimming at V came to 2 bases and at J to 7 bases, leaving 9 bases not matched to a gene. The CDR3 region has the DNA TGTGCCAGCAGTGAAAGGACTAGCGACGCTGCGAATGAGCAGTTCTTC. Its protein is CASSERTSDAANEQFF.